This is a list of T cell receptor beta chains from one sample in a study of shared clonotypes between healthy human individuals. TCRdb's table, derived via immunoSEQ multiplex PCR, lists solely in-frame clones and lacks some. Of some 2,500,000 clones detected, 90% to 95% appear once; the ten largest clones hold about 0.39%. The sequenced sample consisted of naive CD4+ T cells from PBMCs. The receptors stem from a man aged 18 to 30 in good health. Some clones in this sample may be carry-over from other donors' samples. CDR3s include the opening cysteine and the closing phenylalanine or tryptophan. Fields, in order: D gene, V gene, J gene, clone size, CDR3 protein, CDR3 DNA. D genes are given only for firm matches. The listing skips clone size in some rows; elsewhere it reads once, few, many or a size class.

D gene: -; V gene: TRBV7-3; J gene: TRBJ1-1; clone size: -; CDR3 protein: CASSLWAPGDTEAFF; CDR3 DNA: TGTGCCAGCAGCTTATGGGCGCCGGGGGACACTGAAGCTTTCTTT
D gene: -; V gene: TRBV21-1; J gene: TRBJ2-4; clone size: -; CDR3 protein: CASRTTGQGLNIQYF; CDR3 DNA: TGTGCCAGCAGGACCACGGGACAGGGACTAAACATTCAGTACTTC
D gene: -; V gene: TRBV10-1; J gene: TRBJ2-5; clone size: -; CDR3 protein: CASSDPSTRGETQYF; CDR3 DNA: TGCGCCAGCAGTGACCCCTCGACTAGAGGGGAGACCCAGTACTTC
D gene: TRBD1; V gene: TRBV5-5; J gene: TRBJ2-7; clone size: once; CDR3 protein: CASSLIESRQGAEQYF; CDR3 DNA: TGTGCCAGCAGCCTAATCGAGAGTCGACAGGGGGCTGAGCAGTACTTC
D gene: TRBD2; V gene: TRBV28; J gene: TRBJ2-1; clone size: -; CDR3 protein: CASSLPGLALNEQFF; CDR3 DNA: TGTGCCAGCAGCCTACCGGGACTAGCCCTCAATGAGCAGTTCTTC
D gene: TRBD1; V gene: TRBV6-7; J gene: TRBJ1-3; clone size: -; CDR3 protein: CASSYPGQSFGNTIYF; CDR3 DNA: TGTGCCAGCAGTTACCCGGGACAGAGCTTTGGAAACACCATATATTTT
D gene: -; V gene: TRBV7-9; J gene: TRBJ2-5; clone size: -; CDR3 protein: CASSLSETQYF; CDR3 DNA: TGTGCCAGCAGCTTATCCGAGACCCAGTACTTC
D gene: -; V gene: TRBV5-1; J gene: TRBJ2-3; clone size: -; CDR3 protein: CASSLGHQGDTQYF; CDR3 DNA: TGCGCCAGCAGCTTGGGACACCAAGGGGATACGCAGTATTTT
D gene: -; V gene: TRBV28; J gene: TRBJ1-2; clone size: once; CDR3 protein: CASSWGDGNYGYTF; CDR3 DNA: TGTGCCAGCAGTTGGGGGGACGGAAACTATGGCTACACCTTC
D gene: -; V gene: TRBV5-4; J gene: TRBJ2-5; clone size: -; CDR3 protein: CASSLDPQETQYF; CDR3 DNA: TGTGCCAGCAGCTTGGACCCCCAAGAGACCCAGTACTTC
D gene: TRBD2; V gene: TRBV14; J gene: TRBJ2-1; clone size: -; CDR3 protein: CASSLGTSGAYNEQFF; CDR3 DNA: TGTGCCAGCAGCTTAGGGACTAGCGGGGCTTACAATGAGCAGTTCTTC
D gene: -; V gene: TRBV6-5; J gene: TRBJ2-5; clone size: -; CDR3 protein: CASSYIQNQETQYF; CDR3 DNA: TGTGCCAGCAGTTACATCCAGAACCAAGAGACCCAGTACTTC
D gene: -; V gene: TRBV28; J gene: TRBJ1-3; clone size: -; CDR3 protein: CASSLRGVSSGNTIYF; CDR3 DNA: TGTGCCAGCAGTTTAAGGGGAGTTAGCTCTGGAAACACCATATATTTT
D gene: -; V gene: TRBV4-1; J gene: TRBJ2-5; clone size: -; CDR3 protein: CASSPLRDPQETQYF; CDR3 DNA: TGCGCCAGCAGCCCCCTCAGGGACCCTCAAGAGACCCAGTACTTC
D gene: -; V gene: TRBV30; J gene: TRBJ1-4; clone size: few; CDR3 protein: CAWSSEKLFF; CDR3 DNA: TGTGCCTGGAGTTCTGAAAAACTGTTTTTT
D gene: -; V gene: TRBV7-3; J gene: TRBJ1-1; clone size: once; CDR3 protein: CASSLTAGSTEAFF; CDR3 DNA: TGTGCCAGCAGCTTGACGGCGGGGAGCACTGAAGCTTTCTTT
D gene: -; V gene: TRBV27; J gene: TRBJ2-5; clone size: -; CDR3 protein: CASSSSTNMYQETQYF; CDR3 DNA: TGTGCCAGCAGTTCCTCGACTAATATGTACCAAGAGACCCAGTACTTC
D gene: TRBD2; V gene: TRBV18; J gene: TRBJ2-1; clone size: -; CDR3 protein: CASSTRPGLAGGWNEQFF; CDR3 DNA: TGTGCCAGCTCAACGCGACCGGGACTAGCGGGAGGGTGGAATGAGCAGTTCTTC
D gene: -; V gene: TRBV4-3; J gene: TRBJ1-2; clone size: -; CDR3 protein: CASSQGFLTYGYTF; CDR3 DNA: TGCGCCAGCAGCCAAGGATTTCTGACGTATGGCTACACCTTC
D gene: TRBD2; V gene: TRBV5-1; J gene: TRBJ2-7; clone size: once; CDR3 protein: CASSLAGTSPEEQYF; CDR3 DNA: TGCGCCAGCAGCTTGGCCGGGACTAGCCCCGAGGAGCAGTACTTC
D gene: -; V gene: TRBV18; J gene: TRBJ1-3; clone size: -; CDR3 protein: CASSPFALAEANTIYF; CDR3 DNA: TGTGCCAGCTCACCATTCGCCTTGGCAGAAGCGAACACCATATATTTT
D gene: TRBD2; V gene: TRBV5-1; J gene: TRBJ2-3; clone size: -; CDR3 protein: CASREMSSGSQDTQYF; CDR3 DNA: TGCGCCAGCAGAGAGATGTCTAGCGGGAGTCAAGATACGCAGTATTTT
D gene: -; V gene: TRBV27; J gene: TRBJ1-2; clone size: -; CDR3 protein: CASRVQGGGYTF; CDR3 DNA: TGTGCCAGCAGGGTACAGGGAGGCGGCTACACCTTC
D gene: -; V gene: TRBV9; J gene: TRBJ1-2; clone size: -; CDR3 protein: CASSVGDSGGYTF; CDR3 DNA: TGTGCCAGCAGCGTAGGGGATTCGGGTGGCTACACCTTC
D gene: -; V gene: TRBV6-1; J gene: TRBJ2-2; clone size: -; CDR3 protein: CASSEQGGITGELFF; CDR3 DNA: TGTGCCAGCAGTGAACAAGGGGGGATCACCGGGGAGCTGTTTTTT
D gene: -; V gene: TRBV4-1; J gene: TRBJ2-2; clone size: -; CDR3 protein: CASSQGGGANTGELFF; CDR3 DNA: TGCGCCAGCAGCCAAGGGGGGGGCGCGAACACCGGGGAGCTGTTTTTT
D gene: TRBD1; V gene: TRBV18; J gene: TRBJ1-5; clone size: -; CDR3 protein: CASSPGTGYSNQPQHF; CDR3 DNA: TGTGCCAGCTCACCGGGGACAGGTTATAGCAATCAGCCCCAGCATTTT
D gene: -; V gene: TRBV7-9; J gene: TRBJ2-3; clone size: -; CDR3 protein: CASSLRTAMGDTQYF; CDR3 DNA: TGTGCCAGCAGCTTAAGGACGGCGATGGGAGATACGCAGTATTTT
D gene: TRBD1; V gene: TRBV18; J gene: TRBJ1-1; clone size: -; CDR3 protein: CASSPPGQSNTEAFF; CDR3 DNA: TGTGCCAGCTCACCACCGGGACAGTCTAACACTGAAGCTTTCTTT
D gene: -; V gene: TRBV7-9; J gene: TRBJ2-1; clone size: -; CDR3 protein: CASSLIPQPWGRDSYEQFF; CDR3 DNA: TGTGCCAGCAGCTTAATACCACAACCTTGGGGGCGCGATTCCTATGAGCAGTTCTTC
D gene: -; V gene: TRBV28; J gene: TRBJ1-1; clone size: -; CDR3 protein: CASQRQTPTEAFF; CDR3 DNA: TGTGCCAGCCAGAGACAGACCCCCACTGAAGCTTTCTTT
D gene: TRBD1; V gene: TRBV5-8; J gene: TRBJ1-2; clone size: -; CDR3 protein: CASSPYPAGQDHGYTF; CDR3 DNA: TGTGCCAGCAGCCCGTACCCTGCTGGACAGGATCATGGCTACACCTTC
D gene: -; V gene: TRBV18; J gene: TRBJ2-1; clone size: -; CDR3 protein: CASSPAGYNEQFF; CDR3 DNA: TGTGCCAGCTCACCGGCCGGCTACAATGAGCAGTTCTTC
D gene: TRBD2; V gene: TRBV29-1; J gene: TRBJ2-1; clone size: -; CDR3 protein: CSVTGTSGPTNEQFF; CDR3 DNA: TGCAGCGTTACCGGGACTAGCGGACCAACTAATGAGCAGTTCTTC
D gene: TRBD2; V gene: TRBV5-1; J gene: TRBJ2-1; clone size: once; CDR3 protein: CASSFDPSGSHNEQFF; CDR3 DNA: TGCGCCAGCAGCTTCGACCCTAGCGGGAGCCACAATGAGCAGTTCTTC
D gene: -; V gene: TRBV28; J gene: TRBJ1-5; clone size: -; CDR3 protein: CASSLVNQPQHF; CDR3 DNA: TGTGCCAGCAGCTTAGTTAATCAGCCCCAGCATTTT
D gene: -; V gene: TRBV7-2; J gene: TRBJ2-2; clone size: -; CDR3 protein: CASSLANRANTGELFF; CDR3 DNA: TGTGCCAGCAGCTTAGCGAACCGAGCGAACACCGGGGAGCTGTTTTTT
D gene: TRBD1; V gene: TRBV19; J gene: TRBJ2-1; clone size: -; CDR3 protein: CASSSRGPGTGEQFF; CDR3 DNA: TGTGCCAGTAGTTCCAGGGGGCCAGGGACGGGTGAGCAGTTCTTC
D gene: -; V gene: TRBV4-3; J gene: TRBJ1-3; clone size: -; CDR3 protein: CASSQSLRGNTIYF; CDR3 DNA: TGCGCCAGCAGCCAGAGCCTCAGGGGAAACACCATATATTTT
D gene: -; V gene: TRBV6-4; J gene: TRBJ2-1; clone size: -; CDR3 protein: CASSPARANPPIKQFF; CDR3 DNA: TGTGCCAGCAGCCCCGCTCGGGCAAACCCCCCGATTAAGCAGTTCTTC
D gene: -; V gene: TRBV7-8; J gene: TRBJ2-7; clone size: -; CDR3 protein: CASSFPAGTFGDEQYF; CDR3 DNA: TGTGCCAGCAGTTTCCCCGCAGGAACCTTCGGGGACGAGCAGTACTTC